A selection of T cell receptor beta chains follows, all from one sample in a study of shared clonotypes between healthy human individuals. Clones were sequenced by immunoSEQ multiplex PCR, and TCRdb holds only the in-frame ones, with some missing. Of roughly 890,000 clones listed, about 91% are singletons. Source material: naive CD8+ T cells sorted from blood. These receptors came from a man younger than 40 in good health. Both conserved end residues are part of each CDR3. Each record gives: D gene, V gene, clone size, J gene, CDR3 protein, CDR3 DNA. The D gene is left open where the match is weak. Only part of the rows carry a size: once, few, many, or a class if the clone is expanded.

D: TRBD1; V: TRBV7-6; size: .; J: TRBJ2-1; CDR3: CASSPMTGGGEQFF; DNA: TGTGCCAGCAGCCCCATGACAGGGGGAGGTGAGCAGTTCTTC
D: .; V: TRBV7-9; size: .; J: TRBJ2-2; CDR3: CASSTQGVNTGELFF; DNA: TGTGCCAGCAGCACACAGGGTGTGAACACCGGGGAGCTGTTTTTT
D: TRBD1; V: TRBV15; size: .; J: TRBJ2-7; CDR3: CATSYLGQGLYEQYF; DNA: TGTGCCACCAGCTATCTGGGACAGGGACTCTACGAGCAGTACTTC
D: .; V: TRBV7-6; size: .; J: TRBJ2-3; CDR3: CASSFLRGDTQYF; DNA: TGTGCCAGCAGCTTTCTGAGGGGGGATACGCAGTATTTT
D: TRBD2; V: TRBV19; size: .; J: TRBJ2-7; CDR3: CASSIKAGGSYEQYF; DNA: TGTGCCAGTAGTATAAAAGCGGGAGGGTCCTACGAGCAGTACTTC
D: TRBD2; V: TRBV10-2; size: .; J: TRBJ2-3; CDR3: CASSLTSGSTDTQYF; DNA: TGCGCCAGCAGCTTGACTAGCGGTAGCACAGATACGCAGTATTTT
D: .; V: TRBV27; size: once; J: TRBJ2-5; CDR3: CASSLNAGRSGETQYF; DNA: TGTGCCAGCAGTTTAAATGCAGGGCGGAGCGGAGAGACCCAGTACTTC
D: .; V: TRBV10-2; size: .; J: TRBJ2-2; CDR3: CASSDLGELFF; DNA: TGCGCCAGCAGTGACCTGGGGGAGCTGTTTTTT
D: .; V: TRBV5-1; size: .; J: TRBJ1-4; CDR3: CASSPSGSLNEKLFF; DNA: TGCGCCAGCAGCCCCTCCGGGTCTCTCAATGAAAAACTGTTTTTT
D: .; V: TRBV2; size: once; J: TRBJ2-1; CDR3: CASTTEDNEQFF; DNA: TGTGCCAGCACCACAGAGGACAATGAGCAGTTCTTC
D: TRBD2; V: TRBV2; size: .; J: TRBJ2-2; CDR3: CASRTSGMGTGELFF; DNA: TGTGCCAGCAGGACTAGCGGGATGGGCACCGGGGAGCTGTTTTTT
D: TRBD1; V: TRBV6-5; size: .; J: TRBJ2-7; CDR3: CASNSLWTGVDEQYF; DNA: TGTGCCAGCAATAGTTTATGGACAGGTGTTGACGAGCAGTACTTC
D: .; V: TRBV19; size: .; J: TRBJ2-7; CDR3: CASSIGYRIDEQYF; DNA: TGTGCCAGTAGTATAGGGTACCGAATTGACGAGCAGTACTTC